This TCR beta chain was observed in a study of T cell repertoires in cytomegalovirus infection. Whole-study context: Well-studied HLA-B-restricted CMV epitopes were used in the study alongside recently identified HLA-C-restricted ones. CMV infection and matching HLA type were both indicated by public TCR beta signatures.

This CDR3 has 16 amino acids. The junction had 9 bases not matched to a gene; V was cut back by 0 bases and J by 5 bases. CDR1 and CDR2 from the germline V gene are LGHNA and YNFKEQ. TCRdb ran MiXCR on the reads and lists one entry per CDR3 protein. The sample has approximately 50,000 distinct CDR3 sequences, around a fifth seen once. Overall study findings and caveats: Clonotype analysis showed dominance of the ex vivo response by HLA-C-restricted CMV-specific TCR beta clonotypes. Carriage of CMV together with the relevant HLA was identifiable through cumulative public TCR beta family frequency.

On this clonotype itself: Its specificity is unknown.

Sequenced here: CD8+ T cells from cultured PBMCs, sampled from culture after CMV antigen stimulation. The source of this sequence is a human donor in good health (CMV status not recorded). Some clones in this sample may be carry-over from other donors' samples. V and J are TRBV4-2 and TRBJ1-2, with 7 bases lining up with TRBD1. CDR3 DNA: TGTGCCAGCAGCCAAGAGACGGCAGGGGGAAAGTATGGCTACACCTTC. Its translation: CASSQETAGGKYGYTF.